Listed here are 26 T cell receptor beta chains from one sample, sequenced in a study of shared clonotypes between healthy human individuals. Clones were sequenced by immunoSEQ multiplex PCR, and TCRdb holds only the in-frame ones, with some missing. The table includes roughly 1 million clones, around 78% detected once. The material sequenced was memory CD4+ T cells from PBMCs. Subset specified: CD45RA-negative fraction. The origin of the receptors is a man aged 18 to 35 in good health. Some clones in this sample may be carry-over from other donors' samples.

V and J are TRBV29-1 and TRBJ1-5, with a possible D match to TRBD1 (6 bases). Germline V lookup: CDR1 SQVTM, CDR2 ANQGSEA. CDR3 length: 13 residues. V was shortened by 7 bases and J by 4 bases, with 14 bases between the two germline ends. The CDR3 sequence: CSAGAGVNQPQHF. CDR3 DNA: TGCAGCGCGGGGGCAGGGGTGAATCAGCCCCAGCATTTT.

The chain uses TRBV9 and TRBJ2-7, with unresolved D. V was pared by 4 bases and J by 3 bases, with 11 bases between. Germline-derived CDR1 and CDR2 are SGDLS and YYNGEE. This CDR3 spans 13 amino acids. CDR3 amino acids: CASSSPAGYEQYF. In DNA, the CDR3 is TGTGCCAGCAGCTCTCCAGCCGGCTACGAGCAGTACTTC. The variable domain in full, with the rest retrieved from reference TRBV9 and TRBJ2-7, is DSGVTQTPKHLITATGQRVTLRCSPRSGDLSVYWYQQSLDQGLQFLIQYYNGEERAKGNILERFSAQQFPDLHSELNLSSLELGDSALYFCASSSPAGYEQYFGPGTRLTVT.

The J gene is TRBJ2-5, the V gene TRBV7-2; D perhaps matches TRBD1 (6 bases). This CDR3 spans 14 amino acids. The ends were cut back, 0 bases at V and 4 bases at J, with 9 bases in the middle. Germline CDR1 is SGHTA and CDR2 is FQGNSA. CDR3 residues: CASSLARDTETQYF. CDR3 DNA sequence: TGTGCCAGCAGCTTAGCCCGGGACACAGAGACCCAGTACTTC. The variable domain in full, with the rest retrieved from reference TRBV7-2 and TRBJ2-5, is GAGVSQSPSNKVTEKGKDVELRCDPISGHTALYWYRQSLGQGLEFLIYFQGNSAPDKSGLPSDRFSAERTGGSVSTLTIQRTQQEDSAVYLCASSLARDTETQYFGPGTRLLVL.

In DNA form, the CDR3 reads TGTGCCAGCAGCTTAGAGGCCTTGGGTGGAAACACCATATATTTT. Translating gives CASSLEALGGNTIYF. The chain is built from TRBV7-9 and TRBJ1-3; D unresolved. Germline assignment: CDR1 SEHNR and CDR2 FQNEAQ (reference sequence). The CDR3 extends over 15 amino acids. V was shortened by 1 base and J by 3 bases, with 10 bases between the two germline ends.

This clone came up once. The V and J genes are TRBV7-2 and TRBJ1-2, with no clear D. This CDR3 is 14 amino acids long. V was shortened by 1 base and J by 2 bases, with 8 bases between the two germline ends. Germline V gives CDR1 SGHTA, CDR2 FQGNSA. The CDR3 coding sequence is TGTGCCAGCAGCTTAGGATTAGGGAACTATGGCTACACCTTC. The encoded protein is CASSLGLGNYGYTF.

This chain uses TRBV11-3 with TRBJ2-1; 9 bases agree with TRBD1. CDR3 length equals 15 residues. Looked up from germline, CDR1 is SGHNT and CDR2 is YENEEA. V lost 4 bases, J lost 7 bases, and 8 bases stayed unmatched. The CDR3 protein is CASSSQGAQWNEQFF. The CDR3, as DNA: TGTGCCAGCAGCTCACAGGGGGCGCAGTGGAATGAGCAGTTCTTC.

This clone is a singleton in its sample. A clone one base away is much larger, so this may be a read error. The chain recombines TRBV5-1 with TRBJ1-1; D gene uncertain. V gave up 2 bases and J gave up 1 base, with 9 bases separating them. The germline V gene has CDR1 SGHRS and CDR2 YFSETQ. The CDR3 runs 14 residues. The CDR3 nucleotides are TGCGCCAGCAGCTTATTGGACGGGAACACTGAAGCTTTCTTT. This sequence encodes CASSLLDGNTEAFF. The full variable domain, in which reference TRBV5-1 and TRBJ1-1 provide the parts outside the CDR3, is KAGVTQTPRYLIKTRGQQVTLSCSPISGHRSVSWYQQTPGQGLQFLFEYFSETQRNKGNFPGRFSGRQFSNSRSEMNVSTLELGDSALYLCASSLLDGNTEAFFGQGTRLTVV.

The chain employs TRBV10-3 and TRBJ2-7; perhaps TRBD1 as D (5 bases). With 3 bases removed from V and 0 bases from J, the gap between germline ends came to 12 bases. CDR1 ENHRY and CDR2 SYGVKD come from the germline V gene. The CDR3 is 15 residues long. CDR3 sequence reads: CAISDPRDSSYEQYF. As DNA, the CDR3 is TGTGCCATCAGTGACCCCAGGGATAGCTCCTACGAGCAGTACTTC.

The chain uses TRBV6-5 and TRBJ2-7; D not certain. Per the germline V gene, CDR1 is MNHEY and CDR2 is SVGAGI. With 0 bases removed from V and 2 bases from J, the gap between germline ends came to 14 bases. The CDR3 sequence is 16 residues long. Written as DNA, the CDR3 is TGTGCCAGCAGTTACTCGAAAAAGAGTTCAACCTACGAGCAGTACTTC. It encodes CASSYSKKSSTYEQYF.

The V gene is TRBV18, the J gene TRBJ2-5; D remains ambiguous. Germline V gene data show CDR1 as KGHSH and CDR2 as LQKENI. This CDR3 has 15 amino acids. The germline V and J ends were trimmed by 0 bases and 1 base, with 9 bases remaining between them. CDR3 sequence (DNA): TGTGCCAGCTCACCACCGAGTTGGAGCCAAGAGACCCAGTACTTC. It translates to CASSPPSWSQETQYF. Filled out from reference TRBV18 and TRBJ2-5, the complete variable domain reads NAGVMQNPRHLVRRRGQEARLRCSPMKGHSHVYWYRQLPEEGLKFMVYLQKENIIDESGMPKERFSAEFPKEGPSILRIQQVVRGDSAAYFCASSPPSWSQETQYFGPGTRLLVL.

This clone has ten or more counts. The chain joins TRBV2 to TRBJ2-3; the D is unclear. The CDR3 length is 16 residues. The V gene's germline CDR1 is SNHLY and CDR2 FYNNEI. V was trimmed by 5 bases and J by 3 bases, leaving 18 bases between them. The CDR3 protein is CASSLGPAFMTDTQYF. The CDR3, as DNA: TGTGCCAGCAGTCTAGGACCTGCGTTCATGACAGATACGCAGTATTTT.

This clone was detected only once. The CDR3 coding sequence is TGTGCCAGCAGCTTACGTAGCGGGAGTAGGAATGAGCAGTTCTTC. Protein: CASSLRSGSRNEQFF. The chain couples TRBV5-4 to TRBJ2-1; 9 bases are shared with TRBD2. The CDR3 spans 15 residues. Germline V lookup: CDR1 SGHNT, CDR2 YYREEE (reference sequence). After removal of 2 bases from V and 7 bases from J, the junction contained 7 bases not matched to a gene. Variable domain in full (rest from reference TRBV5-4 and TRBJ2-1): ETGVTQSPTHLIKTRGQQVTLRCSSQSGHNTVSWYQQALGQGPQFIFQYYREEENGRGNFPPRFSGLQFPNYSSELNVNALELDDSALYLCASSLRSGSRNEQFFGPGTRLTVL.

The rearrangement joins TRBV6-1 to TRBJ1-6, with 7 bases fitting TRBD1. V lost 6 bases and J lost 9; bases outside the gene matches: 8. Per germline, CDR1 MNHNS and CDR2 SASEGT. This CDR3 has 14 residues. CDR3 coding DNA: TGTGCCAGCAGCCCCGGGACAGAAGGTTCACCCCTCCACTTT. It is translated as CASSPGTEGSPLHF.

The V call is TRBV7-2, the J call TRBJ2-7, with 11 bases matching TRBD2. The CDR3 totals 16 residues. V lost 5 bases, J lost 4 bases, and 10 bases stayed unmatched. Germline CDR1 reads SGHTA; CDR2 reads FQGNSA. The CDR3 reads CASSPGGASGRYEQYF. The CDR3 DNA is TGTGCCAGCAGCCCAGGAGGGGCTAGCGGGAGGTACGAGCAGTACTTC.

The chain is built from TRBV30 and TRBJ2-1; D possibly matches TRBD1 or TRBD2 (6 bases each). Per germline, CDR1 GTSNPN and CDR2 SVGIG (reference sequence). The CDR3 runs to 15 residues. The V end lost 0 bases, the J end lost 4 bases, and 13 bases lay between the germline ends. CDR3 in DNA: TGTGCCTGGAGTGTGGGGGCGGGGCAATACAATGAGCAGTTCTTC. Protein product: CAWSVGAGQYNEQFF. The whole variable domain, remainder taken from reference TRBV30 and TRBJ2-1, is SQTIHQWPATLVQPVGSPLSLECTVEGTSNPNLYWYRQAAGRGLQLLFYSVGIGQISSEVPQNLSASRPQDRQFILSSKKLLLSDSGFYLCAWSVGAGQYNEQFFGPGTRLTVL.

The rearrangement links TRBV4-3 to TRBJ2-7; D is uncertain. The CDR3 is 13 amino acids. V lost 0 bases and J 2 bases, leaving 5 bases between the germline ends. The germline V gene has CDR1 LGHNA and CDR2 YSLEER. The CDR3 nucleotides are TGCGCCAGCAGCCAAGACAGAGCCTACGAGCAGTACTTC. Its protein is CASSQDRAYEQYF.

Concerning this clone: Being one base from a much bigger clone, this may be a read error. Distinct nucleotide sequences in the sample also encode this CDR3. The chain joins TRBV27 to TRBJ2-7; no definite D call. This CDR3 comprises 13 residues. The ends were cut back, 0 bases at V and 0 bases at J, with 3 bases in the middle. Looked up from germline, CDR1 is MNHEY and CDR2 is SMNVEV (reference sequence). The CDR3 sequence: CASSLSFSYEQYF. DNA for the CDR3: TGTGCCAGCAGTTTATCGTTCTCCTACGAGCAGTACTTC.

This chain connects TRBV6-5 to TRBJ2-1, with D possibly being TRBD2 (7 bases). V was pared by 4 bases and J by 2 bases, with 12 bases between. The CDR3 runs 15 residues. Germline CDR1 and CDR2: MNHEY and SVGAGI. The CDR3 DNA is TGTGCCAGCAGTTCCGCGGGGGCGGCCTACAATGAGCAGTTCTTC. Its translation: CASSSAGAAYNEQFF.

The chain links TRBV19 to TRBJ1-1; D gene uncertain. The CDR3 is 16 amino acids. Trimming pared 6 bases from V and 2 bases from J, leaving 19 bases between. CDR1 and CDR2 from the germline V gene are LNHDA and SQIVND (reference sequence). The CDR3 protein is CASSDPRAASNTEAFF. CDR3 sequence (DNA): TGTGCCAGTAGCGACCCACGGGCAGCCTCCAACACTGAAGCTTTCTTT.

V gene TRBV4-1 combines with J gene TRBJ1-5; 8 positions match TRBD1. CDR3 length: 18 amino acids. The V and J ends lost 4 bases and 0 bases, in that order; junction bases with no gene match: 11. Germline-derived CDR1 and CDR2 are MGHRA and YSYEKL. The CDR3 protein is CASSLTGGALLSNQPQHF. In DNA, the CDR3 is TGCGCCAGCAGCCTTACAGGGGGAGCGCTGCTTAGCAATCAGCCCCAGCATTTT.

V and J are TRBV11-3 and TRBJ2-1; 11 nucleotides agree with TRBD2. This CDR3 is built from 18 residues. Per germline, CDR1 SGHNT and CDR2 YENEEA. The V segment lost 5 bases and the J segment 5 bases; nucleotides outside the gene matches: 14. CDR3 coding DNA: TGTGCCAGCAGCCCACAGAGCGTACTAGCGGGAGCCGACAATGAGCAGTTCTTC. Translating it yields CASSPQSVLAGADNEQFF.

The genes are TRBV5-4 and TRBJ1-2, with no clear D. V was shortened by 2 bases and J by 0 bases, with 11 bases between the two germline ends. CDR1 and CDR2 from the germline V gene are SGHNT and YYREEE (reference sequence). The CDR3 is 15 residues long. As DNA, the CDR3 is TGTGCCAGCAGCTTAGTTTTGGAGACTAACTATGGCTACACCTTC. Protein sequence: CASSLVLETNYGYTF. The variable domain in full, with the rest retrieved from reference TRBV5-4 and TRBJ1-2, is ETGVTQSPTHLIKTRGQQVTLRCSSQSGHNTVSWYQQALGQGPQFIFQYYREEENGRGNFPPRFSGLQFPNYSSELNVNALELDDSALYLCASSLVLETNYGYTFGSGTRLTVV.

This clone appeared once. The genes are TRBV6-6 and TRBJ1-4; no clear D. The germline CDR1 and CDR2 sequences are MNHNY and SVGAGI (reference sequence). The CDR3 consists of 15 residues. V was shortened by 2 bases and J by 3 bases, with 10 bases between the two germline ends. CDR3 in amino acids: CASSYEGRPNEKLFF. The CDR3 DNA is TGTGCCAGCAGTTACGAGGGTAGGCCTAATGAAAAACTGTTTTTT.

On this clone: Other DNA sequences from this sample encode an identical CDR3 as well. The CDR3 loop reads CASSGQGYEQYF. DNA for the CDR3: TGTGCCAGCAGCGGACAGGGCTACGAGCAGTACTTC. V and J are TRBV2 and TRBJ2-7; 8 bases are shared with TRBD1. The CDR3 consists of 12 residues. Losses at the gene ends were 6 bases for V and 3 bases for J; bases not matched to a gene: 1. Germline V gene sequence: CDR1 SNHLY, CDR2 FYNNEI.

The chain joins TRBV6-1 to TRBJ2-3; 7 nucleotides align to TRBD1. CDR3 length: 14 residues. The germline V gene encodes CDR1 MNHNS and CDR2 SASEGT. Unmatched junction bases numbered 6, after V lost 7 bases and J lost 2 bases. The CDR3 sequence is CASMSGQLTDTQYF. CDR3 bases: TGTGCCAGCATGTCGGGACAGCTCACAGATACGCAGTATTTT.

The CDR3 DNA follows: TGCGCCAGCAGTGAGTCACAGGGCGAGCAGTACTTC. As protein: CASSESQGEQYF. This chain connects TRBV10-2 to TRBJ2-7; D is perhaps TRBD1 (6 bases). V was pared by 0 bases and J by 6 bases, with 6 bases between. The CDR3 runs to 12 residues. From germline, CDR1 is WSHSY and CDR2 SAAADI.